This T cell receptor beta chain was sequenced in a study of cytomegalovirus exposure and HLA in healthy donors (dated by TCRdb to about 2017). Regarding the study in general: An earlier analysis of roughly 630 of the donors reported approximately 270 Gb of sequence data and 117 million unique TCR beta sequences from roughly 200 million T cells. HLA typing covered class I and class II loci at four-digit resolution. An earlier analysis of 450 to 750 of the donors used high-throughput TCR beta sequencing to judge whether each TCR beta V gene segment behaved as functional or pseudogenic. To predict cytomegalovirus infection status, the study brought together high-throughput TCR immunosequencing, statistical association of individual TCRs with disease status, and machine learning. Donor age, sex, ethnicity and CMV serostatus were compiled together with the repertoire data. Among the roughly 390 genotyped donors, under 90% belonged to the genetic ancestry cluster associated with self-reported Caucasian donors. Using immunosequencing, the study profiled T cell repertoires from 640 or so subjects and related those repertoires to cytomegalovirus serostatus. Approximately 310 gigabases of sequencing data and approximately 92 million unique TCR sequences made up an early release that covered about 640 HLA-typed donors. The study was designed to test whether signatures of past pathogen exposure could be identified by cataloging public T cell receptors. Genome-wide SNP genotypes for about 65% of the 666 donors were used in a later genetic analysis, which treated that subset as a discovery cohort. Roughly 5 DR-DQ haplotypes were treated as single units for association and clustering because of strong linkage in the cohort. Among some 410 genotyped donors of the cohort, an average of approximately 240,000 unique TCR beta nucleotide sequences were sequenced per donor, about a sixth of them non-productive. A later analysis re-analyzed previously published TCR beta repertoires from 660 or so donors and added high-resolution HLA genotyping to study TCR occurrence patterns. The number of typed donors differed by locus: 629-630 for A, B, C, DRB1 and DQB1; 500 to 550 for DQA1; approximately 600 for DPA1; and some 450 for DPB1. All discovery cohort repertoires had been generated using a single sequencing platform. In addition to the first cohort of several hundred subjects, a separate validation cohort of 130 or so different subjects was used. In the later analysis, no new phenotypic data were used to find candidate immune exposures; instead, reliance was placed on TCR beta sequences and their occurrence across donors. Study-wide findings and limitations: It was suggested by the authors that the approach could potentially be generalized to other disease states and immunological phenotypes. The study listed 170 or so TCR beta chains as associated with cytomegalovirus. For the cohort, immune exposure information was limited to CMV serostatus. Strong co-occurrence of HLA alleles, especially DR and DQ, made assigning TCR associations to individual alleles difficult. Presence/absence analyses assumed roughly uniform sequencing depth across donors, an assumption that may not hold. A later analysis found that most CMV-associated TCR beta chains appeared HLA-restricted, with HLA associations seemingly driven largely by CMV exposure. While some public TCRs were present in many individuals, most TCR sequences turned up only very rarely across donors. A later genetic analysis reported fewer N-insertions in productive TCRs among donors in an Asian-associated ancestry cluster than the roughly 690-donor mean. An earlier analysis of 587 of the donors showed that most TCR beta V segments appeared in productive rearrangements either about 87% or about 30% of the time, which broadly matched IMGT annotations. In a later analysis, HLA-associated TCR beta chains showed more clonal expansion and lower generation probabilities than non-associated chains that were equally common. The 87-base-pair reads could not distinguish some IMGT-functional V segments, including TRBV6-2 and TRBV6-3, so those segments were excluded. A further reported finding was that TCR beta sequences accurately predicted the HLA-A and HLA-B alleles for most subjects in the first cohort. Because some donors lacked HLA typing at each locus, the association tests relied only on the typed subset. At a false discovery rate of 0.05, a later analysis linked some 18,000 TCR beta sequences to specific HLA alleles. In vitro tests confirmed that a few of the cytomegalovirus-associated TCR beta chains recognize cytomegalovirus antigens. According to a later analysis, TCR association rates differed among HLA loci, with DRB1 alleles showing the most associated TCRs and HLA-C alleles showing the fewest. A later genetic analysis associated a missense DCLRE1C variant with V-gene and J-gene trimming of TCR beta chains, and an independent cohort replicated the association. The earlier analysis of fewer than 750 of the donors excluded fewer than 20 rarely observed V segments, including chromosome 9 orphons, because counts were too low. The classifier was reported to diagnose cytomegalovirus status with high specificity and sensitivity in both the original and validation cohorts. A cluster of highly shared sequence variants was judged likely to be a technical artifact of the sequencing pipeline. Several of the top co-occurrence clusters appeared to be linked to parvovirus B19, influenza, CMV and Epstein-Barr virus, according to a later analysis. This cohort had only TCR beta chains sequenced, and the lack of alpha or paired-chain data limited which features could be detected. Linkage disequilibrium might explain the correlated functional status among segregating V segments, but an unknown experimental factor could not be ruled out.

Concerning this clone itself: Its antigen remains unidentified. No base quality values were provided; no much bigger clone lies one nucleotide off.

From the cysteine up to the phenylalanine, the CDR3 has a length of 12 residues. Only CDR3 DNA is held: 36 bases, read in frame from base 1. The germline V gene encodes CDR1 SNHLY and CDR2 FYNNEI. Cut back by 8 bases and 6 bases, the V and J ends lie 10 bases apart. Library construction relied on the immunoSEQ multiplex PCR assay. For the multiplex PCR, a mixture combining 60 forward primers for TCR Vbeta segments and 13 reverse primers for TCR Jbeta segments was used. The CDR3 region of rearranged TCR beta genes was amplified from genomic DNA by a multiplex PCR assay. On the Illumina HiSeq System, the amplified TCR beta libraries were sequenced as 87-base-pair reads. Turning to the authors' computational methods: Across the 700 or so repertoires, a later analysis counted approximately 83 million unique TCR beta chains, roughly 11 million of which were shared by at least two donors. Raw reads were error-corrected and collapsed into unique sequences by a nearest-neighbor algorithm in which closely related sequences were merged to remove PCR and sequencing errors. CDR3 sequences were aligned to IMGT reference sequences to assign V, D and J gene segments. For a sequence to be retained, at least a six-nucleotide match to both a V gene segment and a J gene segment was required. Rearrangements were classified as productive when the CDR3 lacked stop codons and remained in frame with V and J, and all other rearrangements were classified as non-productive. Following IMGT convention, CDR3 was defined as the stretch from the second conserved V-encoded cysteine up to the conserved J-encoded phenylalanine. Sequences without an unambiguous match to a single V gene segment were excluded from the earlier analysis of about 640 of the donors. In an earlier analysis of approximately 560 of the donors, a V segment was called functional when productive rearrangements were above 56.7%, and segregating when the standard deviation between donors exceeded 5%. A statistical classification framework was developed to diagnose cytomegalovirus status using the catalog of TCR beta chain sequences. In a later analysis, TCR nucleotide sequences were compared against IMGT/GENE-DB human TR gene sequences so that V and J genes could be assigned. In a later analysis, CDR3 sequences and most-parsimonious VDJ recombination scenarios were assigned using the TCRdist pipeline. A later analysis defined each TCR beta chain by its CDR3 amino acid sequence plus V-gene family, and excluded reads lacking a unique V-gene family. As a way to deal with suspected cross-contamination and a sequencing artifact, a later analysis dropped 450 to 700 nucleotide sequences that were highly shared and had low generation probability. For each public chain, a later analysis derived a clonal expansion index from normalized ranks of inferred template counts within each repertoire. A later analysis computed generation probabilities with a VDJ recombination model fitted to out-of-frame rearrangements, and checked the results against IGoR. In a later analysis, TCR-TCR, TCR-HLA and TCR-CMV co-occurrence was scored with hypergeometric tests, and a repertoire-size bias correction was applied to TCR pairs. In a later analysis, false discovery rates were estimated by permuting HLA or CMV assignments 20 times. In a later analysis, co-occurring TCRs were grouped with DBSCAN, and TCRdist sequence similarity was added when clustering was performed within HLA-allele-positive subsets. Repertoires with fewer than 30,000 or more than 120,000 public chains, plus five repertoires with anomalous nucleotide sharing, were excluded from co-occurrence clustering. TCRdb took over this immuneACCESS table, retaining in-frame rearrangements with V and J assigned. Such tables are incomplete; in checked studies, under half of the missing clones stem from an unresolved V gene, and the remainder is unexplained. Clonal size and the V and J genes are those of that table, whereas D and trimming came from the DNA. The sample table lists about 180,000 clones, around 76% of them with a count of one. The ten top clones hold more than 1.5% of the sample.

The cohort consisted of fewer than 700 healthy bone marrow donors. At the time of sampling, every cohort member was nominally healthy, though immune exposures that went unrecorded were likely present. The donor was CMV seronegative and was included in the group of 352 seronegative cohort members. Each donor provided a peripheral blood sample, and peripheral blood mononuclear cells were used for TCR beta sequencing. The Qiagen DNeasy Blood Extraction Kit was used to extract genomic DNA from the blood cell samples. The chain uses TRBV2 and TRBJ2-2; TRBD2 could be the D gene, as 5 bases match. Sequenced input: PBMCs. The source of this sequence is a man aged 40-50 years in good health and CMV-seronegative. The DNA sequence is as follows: TGTGCCAGCCTCGTCGGGGCCGGGGAGCTGTTTTTT. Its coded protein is CASLVGAGELFF.